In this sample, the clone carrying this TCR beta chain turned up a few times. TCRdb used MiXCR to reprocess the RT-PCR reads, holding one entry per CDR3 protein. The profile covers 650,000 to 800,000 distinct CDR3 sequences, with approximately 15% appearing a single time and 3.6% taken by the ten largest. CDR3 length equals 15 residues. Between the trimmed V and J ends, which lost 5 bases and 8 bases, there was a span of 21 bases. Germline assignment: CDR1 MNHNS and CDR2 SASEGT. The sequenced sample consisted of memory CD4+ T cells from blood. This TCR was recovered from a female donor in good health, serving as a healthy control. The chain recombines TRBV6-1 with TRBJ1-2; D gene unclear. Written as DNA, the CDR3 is TGTGCCAGCAGTTCCAACGGGGAAGGGCTGTGGGGCTACACCTTC. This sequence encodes CASSSNGEGLWGYTF.